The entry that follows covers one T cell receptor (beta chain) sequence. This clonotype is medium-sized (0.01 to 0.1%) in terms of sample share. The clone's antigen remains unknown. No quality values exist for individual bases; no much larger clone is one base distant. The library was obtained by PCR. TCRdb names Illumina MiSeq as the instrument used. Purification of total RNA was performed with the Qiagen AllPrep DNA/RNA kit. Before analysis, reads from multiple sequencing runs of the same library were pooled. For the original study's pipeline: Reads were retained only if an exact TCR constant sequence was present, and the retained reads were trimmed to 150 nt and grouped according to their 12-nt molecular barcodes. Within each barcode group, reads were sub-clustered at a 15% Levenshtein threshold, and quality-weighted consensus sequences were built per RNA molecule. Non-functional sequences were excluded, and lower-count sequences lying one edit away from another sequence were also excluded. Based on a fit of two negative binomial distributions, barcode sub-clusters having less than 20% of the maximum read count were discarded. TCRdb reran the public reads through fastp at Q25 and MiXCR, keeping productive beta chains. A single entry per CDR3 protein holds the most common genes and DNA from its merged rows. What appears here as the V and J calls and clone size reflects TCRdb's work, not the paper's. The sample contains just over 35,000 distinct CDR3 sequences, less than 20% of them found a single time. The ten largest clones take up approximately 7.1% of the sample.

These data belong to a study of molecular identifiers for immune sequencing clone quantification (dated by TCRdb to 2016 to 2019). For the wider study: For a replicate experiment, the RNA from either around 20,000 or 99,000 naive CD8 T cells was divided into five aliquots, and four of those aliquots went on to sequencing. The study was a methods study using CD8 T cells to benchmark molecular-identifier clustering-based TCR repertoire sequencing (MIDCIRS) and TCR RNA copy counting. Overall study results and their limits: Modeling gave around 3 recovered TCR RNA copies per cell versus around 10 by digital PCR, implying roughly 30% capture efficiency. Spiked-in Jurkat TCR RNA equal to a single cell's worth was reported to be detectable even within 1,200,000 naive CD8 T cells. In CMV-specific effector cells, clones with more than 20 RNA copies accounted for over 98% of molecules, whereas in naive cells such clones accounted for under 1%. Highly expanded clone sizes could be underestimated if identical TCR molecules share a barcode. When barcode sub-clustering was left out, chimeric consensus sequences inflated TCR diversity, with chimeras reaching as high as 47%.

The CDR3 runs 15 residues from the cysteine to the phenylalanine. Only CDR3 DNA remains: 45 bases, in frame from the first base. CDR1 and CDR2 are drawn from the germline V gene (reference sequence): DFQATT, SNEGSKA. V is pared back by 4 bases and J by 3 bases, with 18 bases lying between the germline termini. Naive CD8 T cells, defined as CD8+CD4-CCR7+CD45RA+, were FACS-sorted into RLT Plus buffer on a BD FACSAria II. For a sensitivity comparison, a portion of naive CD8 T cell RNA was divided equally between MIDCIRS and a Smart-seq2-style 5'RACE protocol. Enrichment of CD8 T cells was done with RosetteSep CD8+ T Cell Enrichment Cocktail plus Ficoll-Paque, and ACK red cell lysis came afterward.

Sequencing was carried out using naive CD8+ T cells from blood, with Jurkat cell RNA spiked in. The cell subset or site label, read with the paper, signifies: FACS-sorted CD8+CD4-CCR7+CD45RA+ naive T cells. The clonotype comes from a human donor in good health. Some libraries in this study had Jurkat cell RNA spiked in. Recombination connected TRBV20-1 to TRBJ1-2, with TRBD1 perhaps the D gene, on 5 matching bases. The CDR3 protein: CSANLEGDSYYGYTF. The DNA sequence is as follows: TGCAGTGCTAACCTGGAGGGTGACAGTTACTATGGCTACACCTTC.